This T cell receptor beta chain was identified during a study of identical twins. General study findings and limits: With abundant cord blood beta clonotypes, insertions were fewer; memory repertoires showed no such pattern. Within beta out-of-frame sequences, the excess sharing observed between twins was weaker.

Between the trimmed V and J ends, which lost 6 bases and 9 bases, there was a span of 18 bases. In germline, CDR1 is DFQATT, CDR2 SNEGSKA (reference sequence). The CDR3 covers 13 residues. A universal primer site was incorporated via template switching, and the cDNA contained unique molecular identifiers. TCRdb passed the 5' RACE reads through MiXCR, listing each CDR3 protein once. This table has approximately 690,000 distinct CDR3 sequences, around 6.1% appearing once. Many counts were recorded for this clonotype. The antigen is unknown. Every one of the donors was a healthy Caucasian. This TCR was recovered from a man aged 18 to 29 in good health. V is TRBV20-1 and J is TRBJ2-1; D gene uncertain. The sample consisted of naive T cells sorted from blood. For the CDR3, the DNA is TGCAGTGCCCTTCAAAGAGAGAAGGGTGAGCAGTTCTTC. Translation: CSALQREKGEQFF.